These T cell receptor beta chains were read from a single sample in a study of response to subunit inactivated influenza vaccine. TCRdb re-called the RT-PCR reads with MiXCR, one entry per CDR3 protein. The table lists around 530,000 distinct CDR3 sequences, 16% of them singletons. Sequenced here: CD4+ T cells sorted from PBMCs, sampled roughly 24 months after vaccination. These receptors were obtained from a man between 50 and 75 years old who received an inactivated influenza vaccine. The CDR3 runs from the conserved cysteine through the conserved F or W. D genes are given only for firm matches. Only some rows state a clone size, as once, few, many or a class for expanded clones.

-,TRBJ2-2,TRBV28,-,TGTGCCAGCAGTTTAGAGGCAGGGGCGGCGGGCACCGGGGAGCTGTTTTTT,CASSLEAGAAGTGELFF
-,TRBJ1-5,TRBV6-5,many,TGTGCCAGCAGTTTACACGGACGGGGCAATCAGCCCCAGCATTTT,CASSLHGRGNQPQHF
-,TRBJ2-7,TRBV7-2,many,TGTGCCAGCAGCTTAGTTTCCGGTGGGGGCTCCTACGAGCAGTACTTC,CASSLVSGGGSYEQYF
-,TRBJ2-5,TRBV15,few,TGTGCCACCAGCAGAGATCCCGGGGCCCAAGAGACCCAGTACTTC,CATSRDPGAQETQYF
-,TRBJ2-3,TRBV6-1,many,TGTGCCAGCCTCATGGGGGGCACAGATACGCAGTATTTT,CASLMGGTDTQYF
-,TRBJ1-5,TRBV7-2,-,TGTGCCAGCAGCCCCCAAGGTCCCCCGGGCAATCAGCCCCAGCATTTT,CASSPQGPPGNQPQHF
-,TRBJ1-4,TRBV28,few,TGTGCCAGCAGTTTACCAGTCAGTACAACTAATGAAAAACTGTTTTTT,CASSLPVSTTNEKLFF
-,TRBJ1-2,TRBV29-1,few,TGCAGCGCCTCCCCGGAGGGGGGAGACGGCTACACCTTC,CSASPEGGDGYTF
-,TRBJ1-1,TRBV10-3,few,TGTGCCACTTACAGGGACGGGAACACTGAAGCTTTCTTT,CATYRDGNTEAFF
-,TRBJ2-7,TRBV29-1,many,TGCAGCGTCAGTAATTCCGCGGCCTCCGAGCAGTACTTC,CSVSNSAASEQYF
-,TRBJ2-1,TRBV7-9,few,TGTGCCAGCAGCCTAGGGCCGACGATCAATGAGCAGTTCTTC,CASSLGPTINEQFF
-,TRBJ2-3,TRBV20-1,few,TGCAGTGCTGCCCGCGGGGCAGATACGCAGTATTTT,CSAARGADTQYF
-,TRBJ2-1,TRBV24-1,-,TGTGCCACCAGTGATTCACTACCGAGCTCCTACAATGAGCAGTTCTTC,CATSDSLPSSYNEQFF
-,TRBJ2-5,TRBV18,few,TGTGCCAGCTCACCACGGCTGGGGAACCGGGAGACCCAGTACTTC,CASSPRLGNRETQYF
-,TRBJ2-1,TRBV20-1,few,TGCAGTGCCCCCGGCGGGCCGGGCAATGAGCAGTTCTTC,CSAPGGPGNEQFF
-,TRBJ1-2,TRBV6-5,few,TGTGCCAGCAGTTACTCGACCGGGGCCCCGCGAAGTGGCTACACCTTC,CASSYSTGAPRSGYTF
-,TRBJ2-7,TRBV4-2,few,TGTGCCAGCAGCCGAGGACTCCAGGACCACGAGCAGTACTTC,CASSRGLQDHEQYF
TRBD2,TRBJ2-1,TRBV6-1,-,TGTGCCAGCAGGAGAGTAGCGGGAGGGCCACACAATGAGCAGTTCTTC,CASRRVAGGPHNEQFF
TRBD1,TRBJ1-5,TRBV6-1,many,TGTGCCAGCAGGGGACAGGGAGGGAGTCAGCCCCAGCATTTT,CASRGQGGSQPQHF
TRBD2,TRBJ2-5,TRBV20-1,-,TGCAGTGCTAGAACTCAGCGGGGGCGCCTTCAAGAGACCCAGTACTTC,CSARTQRGRLQETQYF